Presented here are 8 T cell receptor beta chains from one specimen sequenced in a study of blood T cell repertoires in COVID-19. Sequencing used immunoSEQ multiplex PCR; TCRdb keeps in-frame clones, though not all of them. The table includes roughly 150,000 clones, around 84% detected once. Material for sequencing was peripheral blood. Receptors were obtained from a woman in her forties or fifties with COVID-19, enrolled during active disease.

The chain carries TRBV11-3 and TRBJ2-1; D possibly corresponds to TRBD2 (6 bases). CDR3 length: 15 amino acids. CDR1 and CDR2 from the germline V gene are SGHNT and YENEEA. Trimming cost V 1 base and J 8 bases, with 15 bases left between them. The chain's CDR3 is CASSLGEVTSYEQFF. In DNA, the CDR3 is TGTGCCAGCAGCTTAGGAGAGGTGACTAGTTATGAGCAGTTCTTC. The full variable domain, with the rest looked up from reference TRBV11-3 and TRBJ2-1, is EAGVVQSPRYKIIEKKQPVAFWCNPISGHNTLYWYLQNLGQGPELLIRYENEEAVDDSQLPKDRFSAERLKGVDSTLKIQPAELGDSAVYLCASSLGEVTSYEQFFGPGTRLTVL.

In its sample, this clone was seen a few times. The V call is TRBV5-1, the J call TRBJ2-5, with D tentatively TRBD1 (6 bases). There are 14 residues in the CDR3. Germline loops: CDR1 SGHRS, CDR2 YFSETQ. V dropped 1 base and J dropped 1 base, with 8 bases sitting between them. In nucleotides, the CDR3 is TGCGCCAGCAGCTTGACAGGGTCCCAAGAGACCCAGTACTTC. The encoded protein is CASSLTGSQETQYF.

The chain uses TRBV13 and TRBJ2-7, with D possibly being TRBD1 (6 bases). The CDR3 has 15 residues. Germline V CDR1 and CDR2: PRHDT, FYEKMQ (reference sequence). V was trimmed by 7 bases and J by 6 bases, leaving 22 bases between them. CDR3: CASTNPPDRFAEQYF. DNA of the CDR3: TGTGCCAGCACCAATCCCCCGGACAGATTCGCCGAGCAGTACTTC.

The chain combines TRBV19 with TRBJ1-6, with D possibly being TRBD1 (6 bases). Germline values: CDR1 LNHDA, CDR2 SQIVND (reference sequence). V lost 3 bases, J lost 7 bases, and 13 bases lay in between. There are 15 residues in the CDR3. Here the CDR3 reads CASSIFTGNNSPLHF. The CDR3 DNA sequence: TGTGCCAGTAGTATCTTTACAGGGAACAATTCACCCCTCCACTTT.

The CDR3 DNA is TGTGCCAGCACTCTCAAGACAGGGCCCGACCAAGAGACCCAGTACTTC. It translates to CASTLKTGPDQETQYF. The V gene is TRBV5-4, the J gene TRBJ2-5; TRBD1 aligns across 7 bases. Germline V gene lookup returns CDR1 SGHNT and CDR2 YYREEE (reference sequence). The CDR3 loop spans 16 amino acids. V lost 6 bases, J lost 0 bases, and 11 bases stayed unmatched.

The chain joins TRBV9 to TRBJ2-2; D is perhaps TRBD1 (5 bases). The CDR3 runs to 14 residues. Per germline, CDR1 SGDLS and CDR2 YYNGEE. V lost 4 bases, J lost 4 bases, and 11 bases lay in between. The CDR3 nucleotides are TGTGCCAGCAGCTTCCAAAGGGGCACCGGGGAGCTGTTTTTT. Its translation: CASSFQRGTGELFF. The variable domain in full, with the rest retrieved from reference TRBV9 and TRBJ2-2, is DSGVTQTPKHLITATGQRVTLRCSPRSGDLSVYWYQQSLDQGLQFLIQYYNGEERAKGNILERFSAQQFPDLHSELNLSSLELGDSALYFCASSFQRGTGELFFGEGSRLTVL.

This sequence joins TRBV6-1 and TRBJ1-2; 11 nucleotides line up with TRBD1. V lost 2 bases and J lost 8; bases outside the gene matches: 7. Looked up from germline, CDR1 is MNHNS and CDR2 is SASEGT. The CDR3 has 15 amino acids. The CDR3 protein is CASSELGQGARGYTF. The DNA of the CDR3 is TGTGCCAGCAGTGAACTAGGACAGGGGGCGCGAGGCTACACCTTC.

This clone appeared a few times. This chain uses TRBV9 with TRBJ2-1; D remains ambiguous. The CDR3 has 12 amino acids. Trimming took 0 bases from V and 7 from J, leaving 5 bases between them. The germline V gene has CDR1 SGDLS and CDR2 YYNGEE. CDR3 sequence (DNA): TGTGCCAGCAGCGTAGGTCCAAATGAGCAGTTCTTC. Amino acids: CASSVGPNEQFF.